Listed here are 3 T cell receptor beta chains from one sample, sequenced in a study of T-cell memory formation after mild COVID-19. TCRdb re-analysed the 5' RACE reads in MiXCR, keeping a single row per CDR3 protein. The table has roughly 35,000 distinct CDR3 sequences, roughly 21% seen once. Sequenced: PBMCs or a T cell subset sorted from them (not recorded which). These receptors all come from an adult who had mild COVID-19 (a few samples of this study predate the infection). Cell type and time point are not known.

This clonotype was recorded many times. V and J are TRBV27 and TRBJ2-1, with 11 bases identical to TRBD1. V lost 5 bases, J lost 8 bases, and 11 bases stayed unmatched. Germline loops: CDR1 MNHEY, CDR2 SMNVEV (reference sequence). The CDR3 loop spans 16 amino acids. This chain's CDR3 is CASSPTRTGGVDEQFF. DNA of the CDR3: TGTGCCAGCAGTCCCACTCGGACAGGGGGCGTGGATGAGCAGTTCTTC.

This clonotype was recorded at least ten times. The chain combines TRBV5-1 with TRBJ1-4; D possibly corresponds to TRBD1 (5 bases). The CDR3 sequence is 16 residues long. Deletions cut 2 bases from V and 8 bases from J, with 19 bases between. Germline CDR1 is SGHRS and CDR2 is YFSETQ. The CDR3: CASSFGGRQGGEKLFF. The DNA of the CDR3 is TGCGCCAGCAGCTTTGGAGGTCGGCAGGGAGGAGAAAAACTGTTTTTT.

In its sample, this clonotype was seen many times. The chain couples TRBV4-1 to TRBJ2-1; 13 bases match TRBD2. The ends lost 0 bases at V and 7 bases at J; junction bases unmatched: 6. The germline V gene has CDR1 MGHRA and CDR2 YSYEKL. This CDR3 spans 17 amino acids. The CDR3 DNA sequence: TGCGCCAGCAGCCAAGATCGACTAGCGGGAGGCACGAATGAGCAGTTCTTC. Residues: CASSQDRLAGGTNEQFF.